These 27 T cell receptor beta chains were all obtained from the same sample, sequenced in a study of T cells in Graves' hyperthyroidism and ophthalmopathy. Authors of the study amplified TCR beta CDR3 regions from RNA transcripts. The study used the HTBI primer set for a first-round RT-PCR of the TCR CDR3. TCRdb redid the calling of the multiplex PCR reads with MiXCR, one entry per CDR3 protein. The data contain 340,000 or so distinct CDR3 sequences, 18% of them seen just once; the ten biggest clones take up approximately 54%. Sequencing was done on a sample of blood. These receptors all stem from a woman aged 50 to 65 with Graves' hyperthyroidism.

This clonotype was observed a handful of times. The CDR3 loop is CASSNSPGLATEQYV. The CDR3 nucleotides read TGTGCCAGCAGCAACTCCCCGGGACTAGCAACCGAGCAGTACGTC. The V call is TRBV7-2, the J call TRBJ2-7; 9 positions match TRBD2. This CDR3 is built from 15 residues. CDR1 is SGHTA and CDR2 is FQGNSA in the germline V gene. V dropped 5 bases and J dropped 6; count of bases not matched to a gene: 11.

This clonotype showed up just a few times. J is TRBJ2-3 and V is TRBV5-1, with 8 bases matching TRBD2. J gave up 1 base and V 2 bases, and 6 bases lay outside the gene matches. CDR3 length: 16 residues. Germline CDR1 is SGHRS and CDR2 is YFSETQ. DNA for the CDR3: TGCGCCAGCAGCTTCGGATATAGCGGGGGCACAGATACGCAGTATTTT. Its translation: CASSFGYSGGTDTQYF.

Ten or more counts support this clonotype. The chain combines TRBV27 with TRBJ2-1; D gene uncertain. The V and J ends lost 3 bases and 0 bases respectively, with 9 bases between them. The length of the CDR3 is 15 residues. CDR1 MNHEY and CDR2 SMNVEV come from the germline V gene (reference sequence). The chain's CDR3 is CASSLLPSSYNEQFF. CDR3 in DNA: TGTGCCAGCAGTTTGCTACCCAGCTCCTACAATGAGCAGTTCTTC.

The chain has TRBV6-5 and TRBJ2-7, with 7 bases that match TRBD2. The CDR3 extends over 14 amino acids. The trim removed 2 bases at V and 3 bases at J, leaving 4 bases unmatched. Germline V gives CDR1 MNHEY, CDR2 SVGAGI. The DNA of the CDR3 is TGTGCCAGCAGTTACCTAGCGGAAGTCTACGAGCAGTACTTC. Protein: CASSYLAEVYEQYF.

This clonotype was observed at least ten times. CDR3 DNA sequence: TGCAGTGCTAGAGATACGGTGAACACCGGGGAGCTGTTTTTT. It yields the protein CSARDTVNTGELFF. The rearrangement joins TRBV20-1 to TRBJ2-2; the D is unclear. The CDR3 spans 14 residues. Germline V CDR1 and CDR2: DFQATT, SNEGSKA (reference sequence). Trimming shortened V by 0 bases and J by 1 base, and 6 bases separated the two germline ends.

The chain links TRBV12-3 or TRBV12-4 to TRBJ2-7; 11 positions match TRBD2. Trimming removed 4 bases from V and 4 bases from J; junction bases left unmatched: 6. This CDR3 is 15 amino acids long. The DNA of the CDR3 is TGTGCCAGCAGTTCGCCGGGACTAGCGGAATACGAGCAGTACTTC. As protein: CASSSPGLAEYEQYF.

The chain's CDR3 is CASSLRQMANTEAFF. Written as DNA, the CDR3 is TGCGCCAGCAGCCTAAGACAGATGGCGAACACTGAAGCTTTCTTT. The V gene is TRBV4-1, the J gene TRBJ1-1; perhaps TRBD1 as D (5 bases). V was trimmed by 4 bases and J by 1 base, leaving 13 bases between them. The CDR3 runs to 15 residues. The V gene's germline CDR1 is MGHRA and CDR2 YSYEKL.

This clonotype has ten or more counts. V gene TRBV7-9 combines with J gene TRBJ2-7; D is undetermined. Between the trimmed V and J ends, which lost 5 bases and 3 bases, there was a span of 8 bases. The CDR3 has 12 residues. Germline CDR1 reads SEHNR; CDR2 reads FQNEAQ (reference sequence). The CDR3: CASSKAYYEQYF. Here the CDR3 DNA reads TGTGCCAGCAGCAAGGCCTACTACGAGCAGTACTTC.

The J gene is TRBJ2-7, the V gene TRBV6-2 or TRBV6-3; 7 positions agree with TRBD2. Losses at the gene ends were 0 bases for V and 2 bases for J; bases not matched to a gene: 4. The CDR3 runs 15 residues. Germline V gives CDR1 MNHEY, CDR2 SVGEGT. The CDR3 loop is CASSYSGGATYEQYF. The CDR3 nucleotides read TGTGCCAGCAGTTACTCGGGAGGGGCAACCTACGAGCAGTACTTC.

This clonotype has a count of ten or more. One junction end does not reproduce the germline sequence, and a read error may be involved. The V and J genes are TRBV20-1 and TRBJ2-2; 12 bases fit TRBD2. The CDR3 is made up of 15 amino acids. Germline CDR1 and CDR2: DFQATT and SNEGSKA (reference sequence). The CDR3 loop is CSASPSGRATGELVF. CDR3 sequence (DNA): TGCAGTGCTAGTCCTAGCGGGAGGGCCACCGGGGAGCTGGTTTTT.

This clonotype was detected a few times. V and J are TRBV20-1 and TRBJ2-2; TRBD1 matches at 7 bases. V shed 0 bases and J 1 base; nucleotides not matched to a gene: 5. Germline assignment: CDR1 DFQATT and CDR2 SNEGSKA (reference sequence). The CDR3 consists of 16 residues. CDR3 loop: CSARDSDRENTGELFF. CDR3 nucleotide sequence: TGCAGTGCTAGAGATTCTGACAGGGAGAACACCGGGGAGCTGTTTTTT.

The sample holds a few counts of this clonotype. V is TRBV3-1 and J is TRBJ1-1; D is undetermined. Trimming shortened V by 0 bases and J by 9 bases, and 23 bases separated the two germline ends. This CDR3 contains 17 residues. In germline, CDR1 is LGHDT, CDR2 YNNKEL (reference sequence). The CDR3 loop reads CASSQDISTLVYGQAFF. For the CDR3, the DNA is TGTGCCAGCAGCCAAGATATCTCTACTTTGGTCTATGGCCAAGCTTTCTTT.

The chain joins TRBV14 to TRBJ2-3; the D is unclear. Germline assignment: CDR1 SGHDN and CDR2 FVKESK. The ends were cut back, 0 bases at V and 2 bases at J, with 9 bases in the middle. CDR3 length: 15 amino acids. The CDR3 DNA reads TGTGCCAGCAGCCAAGATTGGCAGTTCACAGATACGCAGTATTTT. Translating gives CASSQDWQFTDTQYF. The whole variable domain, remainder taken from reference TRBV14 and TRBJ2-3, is EAGVTQFPSHSVIEKGQTVTLRCDPISGHDNLYWYRRVMGKEIKFLLHFVKESKQDESGMPNNRFLAERTGGTYSTLKVQPAELEDSGVYFCASSQDWQFTDTQYFGPGTRLTVL.

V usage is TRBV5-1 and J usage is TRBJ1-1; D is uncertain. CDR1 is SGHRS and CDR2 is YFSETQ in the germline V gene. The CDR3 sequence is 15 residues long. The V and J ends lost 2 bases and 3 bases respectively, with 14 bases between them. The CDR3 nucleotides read TGCGCCAGCAGCTTTTACCAAGGGTTGGACACTGAAGCTTTCTTT. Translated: CASSFYQGLDTEAFF.

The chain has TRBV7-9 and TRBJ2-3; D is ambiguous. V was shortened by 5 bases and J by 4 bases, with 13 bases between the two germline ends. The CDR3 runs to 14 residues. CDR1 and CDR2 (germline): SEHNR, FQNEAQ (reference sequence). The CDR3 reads CASSHQNGADTQYF. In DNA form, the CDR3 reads TGTGCCAGCAGCCACCAAAATGGGGCAGATACGCAGTATTTT.

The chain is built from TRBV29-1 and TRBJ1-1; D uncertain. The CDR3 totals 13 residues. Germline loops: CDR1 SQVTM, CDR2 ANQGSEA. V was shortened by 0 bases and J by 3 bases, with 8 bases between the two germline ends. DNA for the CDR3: TGCAGCGTTGAAGAGACTGTGGACACTGAAGCTTTCTTT. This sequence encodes CSVEETVDTEAFF.

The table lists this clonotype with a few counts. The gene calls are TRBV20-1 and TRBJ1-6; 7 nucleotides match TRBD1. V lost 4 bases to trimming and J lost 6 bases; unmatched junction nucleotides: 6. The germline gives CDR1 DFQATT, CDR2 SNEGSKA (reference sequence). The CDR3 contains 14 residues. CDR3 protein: CSANRQGPNSPLHF. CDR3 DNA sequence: TGCAGTGCTAACCGACAGGGTCCTAATTCACCCCTCCACTTT.

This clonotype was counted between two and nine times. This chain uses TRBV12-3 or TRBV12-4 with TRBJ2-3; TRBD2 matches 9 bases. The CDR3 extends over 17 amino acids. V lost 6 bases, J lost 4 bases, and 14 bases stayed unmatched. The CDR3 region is CASSSPGERGVSDTQYF. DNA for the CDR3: TGTGCCAGCAGCTCCCCCGGGGAGCGGGGGGTTTCAGATACGCAGTATTTT.

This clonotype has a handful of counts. The chain's CDR3 is CASSPGLQRGSTDTQYF. Here the CDR3 DNA reads TGTGCCAGCAGCCCCGGGCTACAGCGGGGGTCCACAGATACGCAGTATTTT. The V and J genes are TRBV14 and TRBJ2-3, with 8 nucleotides matching TRBD2. Trimming removed 4 bases from V and 2 bases from J; junction bases left unmatched: 11. The germline CDR1 and CDR2 sequences are SGHDN and FVKESK. CDR3 length: 17 residues.

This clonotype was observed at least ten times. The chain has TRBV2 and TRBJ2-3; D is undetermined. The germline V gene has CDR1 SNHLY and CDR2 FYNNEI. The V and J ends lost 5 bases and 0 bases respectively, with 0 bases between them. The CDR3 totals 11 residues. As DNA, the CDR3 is TGTGCCAGCAGTAGCACAGATACGCAGTATTTT. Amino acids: CASSSTDTQYF.

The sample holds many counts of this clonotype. The CDR3 sequence: CASSEAWRNEQFF. Written as DNA, the CDR3 is TGTGCCAGCAGTGAAGCTTGGCGAAATGAGCAGTTCTTC. J is TRBJ2-1 and V is TRBV2; no firm D call. Trimming left V 0 bases short and J 7 bases short, with 7 bases between. CDR1 is SNHLY, CDR2 FYNNEI, per germline. The length of the CDR3 is 13 residues. Based on the CDR3 plus reference TRBV2 and TRBJ2-1, the full variable domain is EPEVTQTPSHQVTQMGQEVILRCVPISNHLYFYWYRQILGQKVEFLVSFYNNEISEKSEIFDDQFSVERPDGSNFTLKIRSTKLEDSAMYFCASSEAWRNEQFFGPGTRLTVL.

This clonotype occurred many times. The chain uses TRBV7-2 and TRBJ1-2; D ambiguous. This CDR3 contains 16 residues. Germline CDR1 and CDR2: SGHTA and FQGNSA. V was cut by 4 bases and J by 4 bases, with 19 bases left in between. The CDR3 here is CASSYSDRSPSYGYTF. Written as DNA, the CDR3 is TGTGCCAGCAGCTACAGTGACCGCTCTCCTTCCTATGGCTACACCTTC.

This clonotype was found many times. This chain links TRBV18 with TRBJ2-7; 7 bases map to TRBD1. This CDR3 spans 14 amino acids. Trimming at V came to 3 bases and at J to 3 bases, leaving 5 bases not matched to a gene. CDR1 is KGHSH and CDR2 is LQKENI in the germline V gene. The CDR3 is CASSPQGESYEQYF. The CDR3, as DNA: TGTGCCAGCTCACCCCAGGGGGAAAGCTACGAGCAGTACTTC.

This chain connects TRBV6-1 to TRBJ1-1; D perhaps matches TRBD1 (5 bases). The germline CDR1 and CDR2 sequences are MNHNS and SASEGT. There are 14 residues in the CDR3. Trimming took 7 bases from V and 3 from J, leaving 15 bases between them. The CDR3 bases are TGTGCCAGCAAATACAGGTCCTGGGACACTGAAGCTTTCTTT. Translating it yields CASKYRSWDTEAFF.

In DNA, the CDR3 is TGTGCCAGCAGCGGTCTTTTGGGTGCCGGGGAGCTGTTTTTT. Translated, it gives CASSGLLGAGELFF. V is TRBV9 and J is TRBJ2-2; no clear D gene. Looked up from germline, CDR1 is SGDLS and CDR2 is YYNGEE. V dropped 3 bases and J dropped 6 bases, with 12 bases sitting between them. The CDR3 loop spans 14 amino acids.

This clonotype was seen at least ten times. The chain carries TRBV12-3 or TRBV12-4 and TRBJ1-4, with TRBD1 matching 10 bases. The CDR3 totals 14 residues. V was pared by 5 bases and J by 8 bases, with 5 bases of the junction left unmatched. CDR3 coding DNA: TGTGCCAGCAGTCCGGGACAGGGGTCAGAAAAACTGTTTTTT. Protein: CASSPGQGSEKLFF.

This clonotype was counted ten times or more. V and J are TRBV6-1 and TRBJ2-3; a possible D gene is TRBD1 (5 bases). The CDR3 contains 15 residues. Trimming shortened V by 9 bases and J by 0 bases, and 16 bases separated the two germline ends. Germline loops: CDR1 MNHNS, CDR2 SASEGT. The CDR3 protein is CASWGTGTSTDTQYF. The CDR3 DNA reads TGTGCCAGTTGGGGTACAGGAACAAGCACAGATACGCAGTATTTT.